Below, 23 T cell receptor beta chains from the same sample are listed, as sequenced in a study of blood T cell repertoires in COVID-19. Only in-frame clones appear in the TCRdb table, and some are missing; sequencing was by immunoSEQ multiplex PCR. In the table there are approximately 240,000 clones, 79% of which are singletons. Sequencing was performed on peripheral blood. All receptors come from a woman aged 40 to 49 with active or convalescent COVID-19.

The chain carries TRBV5-6 and TRBJ1-1, with TRBD1 matching over 10 bases. The germline V gene has CDR1 SGHDT and CDR2 YYEEEE. The CDR3 totals 15 residues. The V segment lost 3 bases and the J segment 1 base; nucleotides outside the gene matches: 3. The CDR3, as DNA: TGTGCCAGCAGCTGGAGGACAGGGGGGAACACTGAAGCTTTCTTT. It encodes CASSWRTGGNTEAFF.

V is TRBV6-5 and J is TRBJ1-1; the match to TRBD1 covers 9 bases. CDR1 and CDR2 from the germline V gene are MNHEY and SVGAGI. The CDR3 extends over 15 amino acids. V lost 7 bases and J lost 6; bases outside the gene matches: 12. The CDR3 protein is CASTFLGQGESEAFF. CDR3 DNA sequence: TGTGCCAGCACCTTTCTGGGACAGGGAGAATCTGAAGCTTTCTTT.

This chain joins TRBV25-1 and TRBJ2-1; D is possibly TRBD1 (6 bases). The length of the CDR3 is 14 residues. The V and J ends lost 10 bases and 1 base respectively, with 14 bases between them. Germline CDR1 MGHDK, CDR2 SYGVNS. The CDR3 is CATQVGASYNEQFF. The CDR3, as DNA: TGTGCCACTCAGGTGGGGGCTTCCTACAATGAGCAGTTCTTC.

The chain recombines TRBV7-2 with TRBJ2-1; D is unresolved. Germline V lookup: CDR1 SGHTA, CDR2 FQGNSA. V gave up 4 bases and J gave up 2 bases, with 12 bases separating them. This CDR3 is 15 amino acids long. CDR3: CASSSPAEAYNEQFF. The DNA of the CDR3 is TGTGCCAGCAGCTCCCCCGCAGAGGCCTACAATGAGCAGTTCTTC.

This chain links TRBV6-5 with TRBJ1-1; D is possibly TRBD1 (5 bases). The V and J ends lost 7 bases and 1 base respectively, with 16 bases between them. CDR1 is MNHEY and CDR2 is SVGAGI in the germline V gene. The length of the CDR3 is 15 residues. DNA for the CDR3: TGTGCCAGCACCACGACGGGGGGTTCGAACACTGAAGCTTTCTTT. It yields the protein CASTTTGGSNTEAFF.

V usage is TRBV2 and J usage is TRBJ1-1, with D uncertain. The germline V gene has CDR1 SNHLY and CDR2 FYNNEI. CDR3 size: 11 residues. Trimming took off 10 bases at V and 6 bases at J, with 12 bases between the two ends. CDR3 in DNA: TGTGCCACGGCAATCAGGCCTGAAGCTTTCTTT. Encoded protein: CATAIRPEAFF.

The chain combines TRBV2 with TRBJ2-3, with 8 bases lining up with TRBD2. J was trimmed by 6 bases and V by 3 bases; bases with no gene match: 11. Germline values: CDR1 SNHLY, CDR2 FYNNEI. The CDR3 is 16 residues long. The CDR3 reads CASSDLGRGAFDTQYF. The CDR3 nucleotides are TGTGCCAGCAGTGATCTGGGGCGGGGGGCATTTGATACGCAGTATTTT.

The V and J genes are TRBV19 and TRBJ1-1; 12 nucleotides agree with TRBD1. Germline-derived CDR1 and CDR2 are LNHDA and SQIVND (reference sequence). The ends lost 6 bases at V and 3 bases at J; junction bases unmatched: 11. The CDR3 contains 17 residues. The CDR3 coding sequence is TGTGCCAGTAGAACCCGGAGGGGGACAGGGGGCGACACTGAAGCTTTCTTT. Its translation is CASRTRRGTGGDTEAFF. Together with reference TRBV19 and TRBJ1-1, the CDR3 gives the full variable domain: DGGITQSPKYLFRKEGQNVTLSCEQNLNHDAMYWYRQDPGQGLRLIYYSQIVNDFQKGDIAEGYSVSREKKESFPLTVTSAQKNPTAFYLCASRTRRGTGGDTEAFFGQGTRLTVV.

The chain recombines TRBV2 with TRBJ1-2; perhaps TRBD1 as D (6 bases). This CDR3 region has 14 residues. V lost 3 bases, J lost 2 bases, and 10 bases lay in between. CDR1 and CDR2 (germline): SNHLY, FYNNEI. CDR3 DNA: TGTGCCAGCAGTGACAATGGACAGAACTATGGCTACACCTTC. Translation gives CASSDNGQNYGYTF.

The chain combines TRBV19 with TRBJ2-1, with D perhaps TRBD2 (6 bases). Trimming took off 5 bases at V and 1 base at J, with 12 bases between the two ends. Germline loops: CDR1 LNHDA, CDR2 SQIVND (reference sequence). CDR3 length equals 15 residues. In DNA form, the CDR3 reads TGTGCCAGTAGTGGTAGCGGAATTTCCTACAATGAGCAGTTCTTC. Its protein is CASSGSGISYNEQFF.

The rearrangement uses TRBV5-1 and TRBJ1-1, with 10 bases aligning to TRBD1. The CDR3 has 15 amino acids. V gave up 8 bases and J gave up 2 bases; unmatched junction bases: 9. Germline V gene sequence: CDR1 SGHRS, CDR2 YFSETQ. CDR3 DNA sequence: TGCGCCAGTCGACAGGGGGCGCAAGTAAACACTGAAGCTTTCTTT. Residues: CASRQGAQVNTEAFF.

This sequence joins TRBV18 and TRBJ2-5; D not resolved. Germline V gene sequence: CDR1 KGHSH, CDR2 LQKENI. Trimming stripped 5 bases from V and 0 bases from J, with 13 bases between. The CDR3 extends over 15 amino acids. The CDR3 protein is CASSVAPRYQETQYF. CDR3 in DNA: TGTGCCAGCTCAGTCGCACCGCGGTACCAAGAGACCCAGTACTTC.

For this clone: At one boundary the junction diverges from the germline segment, which might be a read error. The chain joins TRBV7-7 to TRBJ2-3; D might be TRBD1 (5 bases). The CDR3 spans 16 residues. Germline V CDR1 and CDR2: SSHAT, FNYEAQ (reference sequence). The DNA of the CDR3 is TGTGCTAGCAGCTTAGGGGCCCGGCAGGGCACAGATACGCAGTATTTT. It codes for CASSLGARQGTDTQYF.

The DNA for the CDR3 is TGTGCCAGTAGTAATCCAGGGTTGCACTATGGCTACACCTTC. Translation gives CASSNPGLHYGYTF. The chain joins TRBV19 to TRBJ1-2; a possible D gene is TRBD1 (5 bases). The CDR3 is 14 amino acids. Trimming left V 4 bases short and J 3 bases short, with 12 bases between. From germline, CDR1 is LNHDA and CDR2 SQIVND (reference sequence).

The V gene is TRBV7-3, the J gene TRBJ2-1; possible D gene TRBD2, 5 bases. CDR1 SGHTA and CDR2 FQGTGA come from the germline V gene. The length of the CDR3 is 15 residues. Trimming took 1 base from V and 1 from J, leaving 8 bases between them. The CDR3 DNA is TGTGCCAGCAGCTTAATCCCGGGGTCCTACAATGAGCAGTTCTTC. This codes for CASSLIPGSYNEQFF.

This clone has just a few counts. Within the sample, other DNA sequences also encode this same CDR3. This chain uses TRBV6-5 with TRBJ1-1; tentatively, D is TRBD1 (5 bases). Germline CDR1 is MNHEY and CDR2 is SVGAGI. V was shortened by 6 bases and J by 0 bases, with 11 bases between the two germline ends. CDR3 length: 14 residues. The CDR3 bases are TGTGCCAGCAGGGACATCAACATGAACACTGAAGCTTTCTTT. This translates into CASRDINMNTEAFF.

V usage is TRBV2 and J usage is TRBJ2-2, with 8 nucleotides matching TRBD1. After removal of 6 bases from V and 3 bases from J, the junction contained 6 bases not matched to a gene. CDR3 length: 15 amino acids. Germline loops: CDR1 SNHLY, CDR2 FYNNEI. Written as DNA, the CDR3 is TGTGCCAGCAGCGCGGACAGGGCGGACACCGGGGAGCTGTTTTTT. It translates to CASSADRADTGELFF.

The rearrangement uses TRBV2 and TRBJ2-2; D may be TRBD1 (5 bases). Germline values: CDR1 SNHLY, CDR2 FYNNEI. The V and J ends lost 8 bases and 6 bases respectively, with 7 bases between them. The CDR3 extends over 11 amino acids. DNA of the CDR3: TGTGCCAGCCAAGGGGCCGGGGAGCTGTTTTTT. Its protein is CASQGAGELFF.

CDR3 protein: CASSKEDRISNQPQHF. Written as DNA, the CDR3 is TGTGCCAGCAGCAAAGAAGACAGGATTAGCAATCAGCCCCAGCATTTT. The rearrangement links TRBV21-1 to TRBJ1-5; whether TRBD1, the table's D call, matches the DNA was not checked. TRBV21-1 has pseudogene status. This CDR3 has 16 amino acids.

This rearrangement joins TRBV4-1 to TRBJ2-3; 9 bases are shared with TRBD2. From germline, CDR1 is MGHRA and CDR2 YSYEKL. V shed 0 bases, J shed 1 base, and the junction held 2 bases outside the gene matches. The CDR3 runs to 16 residues. CDR3 loop: CASSQEASGGTDTQYF. The CDR3 coding sequence is TGCGCCAGCAGCCAAGAGGCTAGCGGGGGCACAGATACGCAGTATTTT.

The chain is built from TRBV27 and TRBJ2-5, with 11 bases identical to TRBD2. The CDR3 sequence is 15 residues long. Germline CDR1 is MNHEY and CDR2 is SMNVEV (reference sequence). V gave up 5 bases and J gave up 4 bases; unmatched junction bases: 6. The CDR3 DNA follows: TGTGCCAGCAGTGTAGCGGGGGGGCCCGCAGAGACCCAGTACTTC. Protein sequence: CASSVAGGPAETQYF.

This CDR3 is CASSFYRDGYTF. The CDR3 nucleotides are TGTGCCAGCAGTTTTTACAGGGACGGCTACACCTTC. This chain joins TRBV6-2 or TRBV6-3 and TRBJ1-2; TRBD1 might be the D (6 bases). Trimming cost V 4 bases and J 8 bases, with 11 bases left between them. The CDR3 length is 12 residues. Germline CDR1 is MNHEY and CDR2 is SVGEGT.

Only a few counts were recorded for this clone. V is TRBV28 and J is TRBJ1-6; tentatively, D is TRBD1 (6 bases). V was cut by 5 bases and J by 9 bases, with 20 bases left in between. The CDR3 loop spans 16 amino acids. Looked up from germline, CDR1 is MDHEN and CDR2 is SYDVKM. CDR3 sequence: CASSPPLFRGGSPLHF. The CDR3 DNA reads TGTGCCAGCAGTCCCCCCTTATTCAGGGGCGGTTCACCCCTCCACTTT. The complete variable domain, with remaining parts taken from reference TRBV28 and TRBJ1-6, reads DVKVTQSSRYLVKRTGEKVFLECVQDMDHENMFWYRQDPGLGLRLIYFSYDVKMKEKGDIPEGYSVSREKKERFSLILESASTNQTSMYLCASSPPLFRGGSPLHFGNGTRLTVT.